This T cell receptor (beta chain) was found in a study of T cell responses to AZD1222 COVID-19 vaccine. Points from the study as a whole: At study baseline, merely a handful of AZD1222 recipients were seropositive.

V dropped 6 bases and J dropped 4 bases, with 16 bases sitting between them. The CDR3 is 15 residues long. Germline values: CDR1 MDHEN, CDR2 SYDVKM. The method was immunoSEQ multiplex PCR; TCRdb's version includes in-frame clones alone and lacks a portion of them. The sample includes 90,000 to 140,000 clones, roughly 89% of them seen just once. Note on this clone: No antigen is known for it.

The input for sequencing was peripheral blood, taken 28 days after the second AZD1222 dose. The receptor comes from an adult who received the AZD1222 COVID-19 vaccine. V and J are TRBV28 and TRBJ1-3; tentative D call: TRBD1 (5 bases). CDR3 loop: CASSSPGGNGNTIYF. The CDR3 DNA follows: TGTGCCAGCAGCTCCCCGGGGGGAAACGGAAACACCATATATTTT.